This T cell receptor (beta chain) was profiled in a study of T cells in Graves' hyperthyroidism and ophthalmopathy. V was clipped by 7 bases and J by 2 bases, with 11 bases between them. CDR3 length: 13 amino acids. The V gene's germline CDR1 is SEHNR and CDR2 FQNEAQ (reference sequence). RNA transcripts served as the template for amplifying TCR beta CDR3 regions. The HTBI set primed first-round TCR CDR3 RT-PCR. MiXCR was run by TCRdb on the multiplex PCR reads, yielding one entry per CDR3 protein. The table lists 500,000 to 550,000 distinct CDR3 sequences, 20% of them singletons. This receptor was taken from a man aged 35-49 years with Graves' ophthalmopathy. The chain joins TRBV7-9 to TRBJ2-5; D gene uncertain. Sequencing was done on a sample of blood. In DNA, the CDR3 is TGTGCCAGCATGTTGGTCCCTCAAGAGACCCAGTACTTC. Translated, it gives CASMLVPQETQYF.